The 10 T cell receptor beta chains below were found in one sample sequenced in a study of cytomegalovirus exposure and HLA in healthy donors. PCR involved 60 Vbeta and 13 Jbeta primers. Assay used: immunoSEQ multiplex PCR; TCRdb lists only in-frame clones, some missing. Here the sample spans about 200,000 clones, about nine tenths being singletons. Source material: PBMCs. These receptors all stem from a boy aged 2 to 10 in good health and CMV-seronegative.

The chain couples TRBV19 to TRBJ2-5; 11 nucleotides line up with TRBD1. Matching the DNA end better, TRBJ2-7 makes the J call doubtful. CDR3 size: 15 residues. The V gene's germline CDR1 is LNHDA and CDR2 SQIVND (reference sequence). CDR3 sequence reads: CASRLTGQGAYEQYF. The CDR3 coding sequence is TGTGCCAGTAGATTGACGGGACAGGGGGCCTACGAGCAGTACTTC.

V is TRBV14 and J is TRBJ1-1; 7 bases line up with TRBD1. CDR3 size: 15 residues. The V and J ends lost 0 bases and 3 bases, in that order; junction bases with no gene match: 4. Looked up from germline, CDR1 is SGHDN and CDR2 is FVKESK. DNA for the CDR3: TGTGCCAGCAGCCAAGATGTACAGGGGTACACTGAAGCTTTCTTT. It yields the protein CASSQDVQGYTEAFF. Drawing the rest from reference TRBV14 and TRBJ1-1, the complete variable domain is EAGVTQFPSHSVIEKGQTVTLRCDPISGHDNLYWYRRVMGKEIKFLLHFVKESKQDESGMPNNRFLAERTGGTYSTLKVQPAELEDSGVYFCASSQDVQGYTEAFFGQGTRLTVV.

The chain is built from TRBV4-1 and TRBJ1-1; tentative D call: TRBD1 (6 bases). This CDR3 comprises 16 residues. Germline V gene lookup returns CDR1 MGHRA and CDR2 YSYEKL. V lost 1 base, J lost 0 bases, and 12 bases lay in between. The CDR3 sequence is CASSQATGLMNTEAFF. CDR3 DNA: TGCGCCAGCAGCCAAGCGACAGGCCTAATGAACACTGAAGCTTTCTTT.

The chain carries TRBV7-3 and TRBJ1-1; D is possibly TRBD1 (5 bases). From germline, CDR1 is SGHTA and CDR2 FQGTGA. The CDR3 is made up of 14 amino acids. Trimming shortened V by 5 bases and J by 1 base, and 11 bases separated the two germline ends. CDR3 amino acids: CASSVGAENTEAFF. For the CDR3, the DNA is TGTGCCAGCAGCGTAGGGGCAGAGAACACTGAAGCTTTCTTT.

The chain combines TRBV27 with TRBJ1-5; 8 bases line up with TRBD1. V was clipped by 6 bases and J by 4 bases; unmatched bases: 11. The CDR3 loop spans 16 amino acids. Per the germline V gene, CDR1 is MNHEY and CDR2 is SMNVEV (reference sequence). The CDR3 region is CASRHWTGNGNQPQHF. As DNA, the CDR3 is TGTGCCAGCAGGCATTGGACAGGGAACGGGAATCAGCCCCAGCATTTT.

This chain uses TRBV5-1 with TRBJ1-1; a weak D match, TRBD1 (6 bases). CDR1 is SGHRS and CDR2 is YFSETQ in the germline V gene. Trimming pared 3 bases from V and 5 bases from J, leaving 17 bases between. There are 15 residues in the CDR3. The CDR3 sequence is CASSSGGAAWTEAFF. The CDR3, as DNA: TGCGCCAGCAGCTCGGGGGGGGCGGCGTGGACTGAAGCTTTCTTT.

This chain links TRBV28 with TRBJ2-7; 7 bases are a match to TRBD1. J was trimmed by 5 bases and V by 5 bases; bases with no gene match: 6. CDR1 and CDR2 (germline): MDHEN, SYDVKM. The CDR3 sequence is 13 residues long. The CDR3 here is CASSPKTGHEQYF. CDR3 in DNA: TGTGCCAGCAGTCCCAAGACAGGGCACGAGCAGTACTTC.

The chain joins TRBV6-5 to TRBJ2-7; TRBD1 is a possible D gene (5 bases). Germline V gene data show CDR1 as MNHEY and CDR2 as SVGAGI. There are 15 residues in the CDR3. Trimming stripped 0 bases from V and 0 bases from J, with 9 bases between. The CDR3 sequence: CASSYSYRSSYEQYF. The CDR3 nucleotides are TGTGCCAGCAGTTACTCGTACAGGAGCTCCTACGAGCAGTACTTC.

This clone was found a few times. The rearrangement links TRBV10-3 to TRBJ2-1, with 10 bases identical to TRBD2. Trimming at V came to 8 bases and at J to 5 bases, leaving 12 bases not matched to a gene. Germline-derived CDR1 and CDR2 are ENHRY and SYGVKD. This CDR3 region has 16 residues. The CDR3 loop reads CAIGRISGGAHNEQFF. The DNA of the CDR3 is TGTGCCATCGGACGTATAAGCGGGGGGGCCCACAATGAGCAGTTCTTC.

The genes are TRBV27 and TRBJ2-5; 8 bases fit TRBD2. The end of the DNA is better explained by TRBJ2-7, so the J call may be wrong. Germline CDR1 is MNHEY and CDR2 is SMNVEV (reference sequence). The CDR3 consists of 15 residues. This CDR3 reads CASSLMRGETYEQYF. The CDR3 DNA reads TGTGCCAGCAGTTTAATGCGGGGGGAAACCTACGAGCAGTACTTC.